Listed below are T cell receptor beta chains from one sample, sequenced in a study of blood T cell repertoires in COVID-19. The repertoire was sequenced with immunoSEQ multiplex PCR; TCRdb's copy has only in-frame clones and lacks some. Among about 36,000 clones listed, about 81% were seen once. Material for sequencing was peripheral blood. Receptors originate from a human donor in a cohort sampled during active or convalescent COVID-19. The donor label of this sample is uncertain. CDR3s include the opening cysteine and the closing phenylalanine or tryptophan. The D gene is left open where the match is weak. Clone size is shown for a subset of rows, as once, few, many or a class of expanded clone.

V: TRBV18; D: TRBD1; size: NA; J: TRBJ2-5; DNA: TGTGCCAGCTCATCGGACAGGGTTGAGACCCAGTACTTC; CDR3: CASSSDRVETQYF
V: TRBV12-5; D: TRBD2; size: NA; J: TRBJ2-3; DNA: TGTGCTAGTGGGCCGGGACTAGCGGGAGGTTCGGGCACAGATACGCAGTATTTT; CDR3: CASGPGLAGGSGTDTQYF
V: TRBV19; D: TRBD1; size: NA; J: TRBJ2-7; DNA: TGTGCCAGTAGTCAGGAGACAGGGGTCTCCTACGAGCAGTACTTC; CDR3: CASSQETGVSYEQYF
V: TRBV10-3; D: NA; size: NA; J: TRBJ2-7; DNA: TGTGCCATCAGTGACAGGGTGGTCGACGAGCAGTACTTC; CDR3: CAISDRVVDEQYF
V: TRBV6-5; D: NA; size: once; J: TRBJ1-4; DNA: TGTGCCAGCAGGGCGCCAGGGTTAGAAGGTGAAAAACTGTTTTTT; CDR3: CASRAPGLEGEKLFF
V: TRBV30; D: NA; size: few; J: TRBJ1-4; DNA: TGTGCCTGGAGTCCCTATACTGCAACTAATGAAAAACTGTTTTTT; CDR3: CAWSPYTATNEKLFF
V: TRBV2; D: NA; size: once; J: TRBJ1-3; DNA: TGTGCCAGCAGTGTAAGGAGGGGCGGAAACACCATATATTTT; CDR3: CASSVRRGGNTIYF
V: TRBV7-2; D: TRBD2; size: NA; J: TRBJ2-3; DNA: TGTGCCAGCAGCCAGGGACTAGCAACAGATACGCAGTATTTT; CDR3: CASSQGLATDTQYF
V: TRBV4-3; D: NA; size: NA; J: TRBJ1-4; DNA: TGCGCCAGCAGCCACGCCGAGGGAAAACTGTTTTTT; CDR3: CASSHAEGKLFF
V: TRBV30; D: TRBD1; size: NA; J: TRBJ1-1; DNA: TGTGCCTGGAGCACAGGGGGCGCGACTGAAGCTTTCTTT; CDR3: CAWSTGGATEAFF
V: TRBV28; D: TRBD1; size: NA; J: TRBJ2-1; DNA: TGTGCCAGCAGGGGACAGGAAAATGAGCAGTTCTTC; CDR3: CASRGQENEQFF
V: TRBV29-1; D: TRBD1; size: NA; J: TRBJ2-7; DNA: TGCAGCGTAAAAACGAAGGACAGGGGTACGTACGAGCAGTACTTC; CDR3: CSVKTKDRGTYEQYF
V: TRBV9; D: TRBD2; size: NA; J: TRBJ2-3; DNA: TGTGCCAGCAGCGTAGGCAGCGGGAGGACAGATACGCAGTATTTT; CDR3: CASSVGSGRTDTQYF
V: TRBV5-8; D: NA; size: NA; J: TRBJ1-5; DNA: TGTGCCAGCAGCAGCGGGGGGCCGCCCCAGCATTTT; CDR3: CASSSGGPPQHF
V: TRBV10-3; D: TRBD1; size: NA; J: TRBJ2-7; DNA: TGTGCCATCCGGACAGGGGACAGCGAGCAGTACTTC; CDR3: CAIRTGDSEQYF
V: TRBV5-1; D: TRBD1; size: NA; J: TRBJ2-2; DNA: TGCGCCAGCGTCGGACAGGGGAGTTCCGGGGAGCTGTTTTTT; CDR3: CASVGQGSSGELFF
V: TRBV14; D: NA; size: NA; J: TRBJ2-3; DNA: TGTGCCAGCAGCCAAGAGGAGGCACAGCGCGGAGATACGCAGTATTTT; CDR3: CASSQEEAQRGDTQYF
V: TRBV27; D: TRBD2; size: NA; J: TRBJ2-1; DNA: TGTGCCAGCAGTTTAAGGGACCCGGGGGGTGAGCAGTTCTTC; CDR3: CASSLRDPGGEQFF
V: TRBV15; D: NA; size: NA; J: TRBJ2-7; DNA: TGTGCCACCAGCACTTCCTGGGCGGGGTCCTACGAGCAGTACTTC; CDR3: CATSTSWAGSYEQYF
V: TRBV30; D: NA; size: NA; J: TRBJ1-2; DNA: TGTGCCTGGAGTGTGAGACAGGCGGAAGGCTACACCTTC; CDR3: CAWSVRQAEGYTF
V: TRBV2; D: TRBD1; size: NA; J: TRBJ2-2; DNA: TGTGCCAGCAGCAACCGGGACAGGGGACCCGGGGAGCTGTTTTTT; CDR3: CASSNRDRGPGELFF
V: TRBV25-1; D: NA; size: NA; J: TRBJ2-4; DNA: TGTGCCAGCAGTGAATACGGAGGGCAAGGACAGTACTTC; CDR3: CASSEYGGQGQYF
V: TRBV7-2; D: TRBD2; size: NA; J: TRBJ2-7; DNA: TGTGCCAGCAGCTTAGGGGGAGCGGGAGAGGGCTACGAGCAGTACTTC; CDR3: CASSLGGAGEGYEQYF
V: TRBV6-5; D: TRBD1; size: NA; J: TRBJ1-2; DNA: TGTGCCAGCAGCTCCAGGGGGGAAGGGTATGGCTACACCTTC; CDR3: CASSSRGEGYGYTF
V: TRBV9; D: TRBD1; size: NA; J: TRBJ1-1; DNA: TGTGCCAGCAGCGCTATGGGACAGGCAAACACTGAAGCTTTCTTT; CDR3: CASSAMGQANTEAFF
V: TRBV5-5; D: NA; size: NA; J: TRBJ1-2; DNA: TGTGCCAGCAGCTCTGACGGAGGGTATGGCTACACCTTC; CDR3: CASSSDGGYGYTF
V: TRBV7-2; D: TRBD2; size: NA; J: TRBJ2-7; DNA: TGTGCCAGCAGCGGGGGACTCCTGACTAGCGGGACTTACGAGCAGTACTTC; CDR3: CASSGGLLTSGTYEQYF